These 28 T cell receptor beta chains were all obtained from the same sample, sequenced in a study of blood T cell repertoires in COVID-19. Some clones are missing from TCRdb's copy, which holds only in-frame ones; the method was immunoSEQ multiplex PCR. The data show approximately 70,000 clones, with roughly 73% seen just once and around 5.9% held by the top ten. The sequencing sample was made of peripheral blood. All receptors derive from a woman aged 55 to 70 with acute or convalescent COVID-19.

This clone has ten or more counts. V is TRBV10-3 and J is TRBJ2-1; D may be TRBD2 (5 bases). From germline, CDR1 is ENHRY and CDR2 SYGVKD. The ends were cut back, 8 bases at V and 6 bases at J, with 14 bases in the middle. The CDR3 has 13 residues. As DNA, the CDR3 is TGTGCCATCGAGGTGGAGGACCTCAATGAGCAGTTCTTC. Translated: CAIEVEDLNEQFF.

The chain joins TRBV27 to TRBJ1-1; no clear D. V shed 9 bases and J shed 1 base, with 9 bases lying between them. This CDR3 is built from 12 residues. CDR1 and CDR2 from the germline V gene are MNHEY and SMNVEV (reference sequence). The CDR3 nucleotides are TGTGCCAGTGGGCGGGGGAACACTGAAGCTTTCTTT. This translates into CASGRGNTEAFF.

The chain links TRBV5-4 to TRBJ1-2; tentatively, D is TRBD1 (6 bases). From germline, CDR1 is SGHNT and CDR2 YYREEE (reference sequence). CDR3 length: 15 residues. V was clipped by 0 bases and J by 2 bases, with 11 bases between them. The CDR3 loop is CASSLANRENYGYTF. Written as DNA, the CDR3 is TGTGCCAGCAGCTTGGCCAACAGGGAGAACTATGGCTACACCTTC.

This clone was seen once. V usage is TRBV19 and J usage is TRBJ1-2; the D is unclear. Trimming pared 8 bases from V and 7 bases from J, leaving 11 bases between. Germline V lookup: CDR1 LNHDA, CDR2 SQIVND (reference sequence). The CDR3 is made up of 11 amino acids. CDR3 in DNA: TGTGCCAGTGGAGGCTCCTTTGGCTACACCTTC. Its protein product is CASGGSFGYTF.

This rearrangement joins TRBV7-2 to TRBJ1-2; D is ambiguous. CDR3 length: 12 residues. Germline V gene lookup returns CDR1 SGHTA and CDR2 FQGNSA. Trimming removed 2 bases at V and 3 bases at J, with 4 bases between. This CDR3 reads CASSLQDYGYTF. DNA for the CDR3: TGTGCCAGCAGCTTACAGGACTATGGCTACACCTTC. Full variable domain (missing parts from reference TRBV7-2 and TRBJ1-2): GAGVSQSPSNKVTEKGKDVELRCDPISGHTALYWYRQSLGQGLEFLIYFQGNSAPDKSGLPSDRFSAERTGGSVSTLTIQRTQQEDSAVYLCASSLQDYGYTFGSGTRLTVV.

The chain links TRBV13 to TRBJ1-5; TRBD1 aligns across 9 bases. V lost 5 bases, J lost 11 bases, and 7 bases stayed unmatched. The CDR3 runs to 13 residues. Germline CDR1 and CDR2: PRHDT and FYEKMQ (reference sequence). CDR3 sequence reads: CASSLGQGSSQHF. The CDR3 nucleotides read TGTGCCAGCAGCCTTGGACAGGGGTCTTCCCAGCATTTT.

The CDR3 sequence: CASSFDKITDTQYF. CDR3 in DNA: TGTGCCAGCAGTTTCGACAAGATCACAGATACGCAGTATTTT. The genes are TRBV5-6 and TRBJ2-3, with D uncertain. Deletions cut 5 bases from V and 2 bases from J, with 12 bases between. Germline CDR1 SGHDT, CDR2 YYEEEE. CDR3 size: 14 residues. Full variable domain (outside the CDR3, taken from reference TRBV5-6 and TRBJ2-3): DAGVTQSPTHLIKTRGQQVTLRCSPKSGHDTVSWYQQALGQGPQFIFQYYEEEERQRGNFPDRFSGHQFPNYSSELNVNALLLGDSALYLCASSFDKITDTQYFGPGTRLTVL.

The CDR3 protein is CASSLAGGRNTEAFF. The CDR3 bases are TGTGCCAGCAGCTTGGCAGGGGGCCGGAACACTGAAGCTTTCTTT. The chain recombines TRBV7-2 with TRBJ1-1; 8 bases line up with TRBD1. Germline trimming cut 3 bases from V and 1 base from J; bases unmatched to any gene: 4. The CDR3 consists of 15 residues. Germline loops: CDR1 SGHTA, CDR2 FQGNSA.

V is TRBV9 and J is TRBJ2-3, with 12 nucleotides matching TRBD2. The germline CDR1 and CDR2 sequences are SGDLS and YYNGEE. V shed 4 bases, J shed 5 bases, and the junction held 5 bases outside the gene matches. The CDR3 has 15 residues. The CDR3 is CASSSLAGGIDTQYF. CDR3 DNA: TGTGCCAGCAGCTCCCTAGCGGGGGGGATAGATACGCAGTATTTT.

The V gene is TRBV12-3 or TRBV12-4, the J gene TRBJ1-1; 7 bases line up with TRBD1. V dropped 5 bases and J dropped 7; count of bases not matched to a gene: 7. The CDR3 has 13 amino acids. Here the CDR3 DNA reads TGTGCCAGCAGTCCCAGGGGGATGGGTGAAGCTTTCTTT. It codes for CASSPRGMGEAFF.

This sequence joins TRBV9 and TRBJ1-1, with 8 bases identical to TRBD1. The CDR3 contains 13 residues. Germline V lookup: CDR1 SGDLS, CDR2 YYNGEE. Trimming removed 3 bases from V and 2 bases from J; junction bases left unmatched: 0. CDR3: CASSAGGNTEAFF. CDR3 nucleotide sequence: TGTGCCAGCAGCGCAGGGGGCAACACTGAAGCTTTCTTT.

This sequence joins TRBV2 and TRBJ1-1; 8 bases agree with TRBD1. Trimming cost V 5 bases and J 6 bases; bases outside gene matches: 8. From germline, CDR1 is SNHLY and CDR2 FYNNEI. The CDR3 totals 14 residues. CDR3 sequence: CASSSGQGGAEAFF. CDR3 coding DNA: TGTGCCAGCAGTTCAGGACAGGGTGGCGCTGAAGCTTTCTTT.

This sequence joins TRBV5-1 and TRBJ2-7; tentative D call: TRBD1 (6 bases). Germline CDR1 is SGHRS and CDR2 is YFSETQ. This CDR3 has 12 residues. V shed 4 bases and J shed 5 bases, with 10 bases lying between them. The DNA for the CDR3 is TGCGCCAGCAGCCCAAGGGGGAACGAGCAGTACTTC. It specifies CASSPRGNEQYF. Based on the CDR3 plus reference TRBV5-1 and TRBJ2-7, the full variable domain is KAGVTQTPRYLIKTRGQQVTLSCSPISGHRSVSWYQQTPGQGLQFLFEYFSETQRNKGNFPGRFSGRQFSNSRSEMNVSTLELGDSALYLCASSPRGNEQYFGPGTRLTVT.

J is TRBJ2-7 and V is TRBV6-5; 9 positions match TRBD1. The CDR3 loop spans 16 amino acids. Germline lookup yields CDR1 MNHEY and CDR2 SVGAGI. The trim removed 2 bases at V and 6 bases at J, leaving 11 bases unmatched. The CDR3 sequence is CASSYTIPGQGSEQYF. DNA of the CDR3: TGTGCCAGCAGTTACACAATCCCGGGACAGGGAAGCGAGCAGTACTTC.

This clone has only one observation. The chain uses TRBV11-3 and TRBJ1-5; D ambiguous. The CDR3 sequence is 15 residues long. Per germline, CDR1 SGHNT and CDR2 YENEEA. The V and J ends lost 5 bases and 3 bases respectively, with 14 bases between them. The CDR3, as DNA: TGTGCCAGCAGCGCTCGGCGGGCAGTCAATCAGCCCCAGCATTTT. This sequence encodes CASSARRAVNQPQHF.

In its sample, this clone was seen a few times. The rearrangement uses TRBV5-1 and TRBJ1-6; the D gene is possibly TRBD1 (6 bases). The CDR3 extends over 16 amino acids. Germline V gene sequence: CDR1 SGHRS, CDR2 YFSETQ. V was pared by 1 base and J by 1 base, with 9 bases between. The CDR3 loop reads CASSLSGDSYNSPLHF. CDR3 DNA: TGCGCCAGCAGCTTGTCAGGGGATTCCTATAATTCACCCCTCCACTTT.

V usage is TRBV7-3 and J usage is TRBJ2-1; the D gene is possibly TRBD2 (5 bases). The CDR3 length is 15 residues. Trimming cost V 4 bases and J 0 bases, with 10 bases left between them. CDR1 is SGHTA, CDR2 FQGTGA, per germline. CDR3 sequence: CASSSDSGSYNEQFF. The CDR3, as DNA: TGTGCCAGCAGCTCGGACTCCGGCTCCTACAATGAGCAGTTCTTC.

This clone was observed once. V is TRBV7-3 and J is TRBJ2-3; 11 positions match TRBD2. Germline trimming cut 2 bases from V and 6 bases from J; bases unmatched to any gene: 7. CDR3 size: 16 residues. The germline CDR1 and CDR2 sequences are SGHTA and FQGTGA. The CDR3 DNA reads TGTGCCAGCAGCTTACTTACTAGCGGGGGTGCCGATACGCAGTATTTT. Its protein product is CASSLLTSGGADTQYF.

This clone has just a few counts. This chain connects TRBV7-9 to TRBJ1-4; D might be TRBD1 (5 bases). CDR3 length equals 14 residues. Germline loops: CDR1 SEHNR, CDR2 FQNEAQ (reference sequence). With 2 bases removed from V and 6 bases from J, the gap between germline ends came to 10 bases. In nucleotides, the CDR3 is TGTGCCAGCAGCTTAATGTCGGGGGATGAAAAACTGTTTTTT. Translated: CASSLMSGDEKLFF.

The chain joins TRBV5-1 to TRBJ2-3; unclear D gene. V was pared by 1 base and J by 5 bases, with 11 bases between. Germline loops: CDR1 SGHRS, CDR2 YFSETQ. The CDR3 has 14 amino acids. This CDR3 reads CASSLSGSGDTQYF. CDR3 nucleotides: TGCGCCAGCAGCTTGTCCGGTTCCGGAGATACGCAGTATTTT.

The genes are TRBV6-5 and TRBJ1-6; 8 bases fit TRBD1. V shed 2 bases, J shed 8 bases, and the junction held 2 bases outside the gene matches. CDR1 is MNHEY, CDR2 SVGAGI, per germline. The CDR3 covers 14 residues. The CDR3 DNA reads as TGTGCCAGCAGTTACGTGACAGGGGATTCACCCCTCCACTTT. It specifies CASSYVTGDSPLHF.

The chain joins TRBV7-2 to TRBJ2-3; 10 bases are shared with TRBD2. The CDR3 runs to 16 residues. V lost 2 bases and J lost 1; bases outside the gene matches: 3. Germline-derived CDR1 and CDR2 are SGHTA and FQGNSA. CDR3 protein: CASSLRLAGGTDTQYF. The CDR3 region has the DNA TGTGCCAGCAGCTTAAGGCTAGCGGGGGGCACAGATACGCAGTATTTT.

The DNA of the CDR3 is TGTGCCAGCAGCTTGGGGAGGGGAGCGAGGGCCCCAGATACGCAGTATTTT. As protein: CASSLGRGARAPDTQYF. The chain carries TRBV11-2 and TRBJ2-3; 7 bases fit TRBD2. Germline V gene lookup returns CDR1 SGHAT and CDR2 FQNNGV. V was clipped by 3 bases and J by 4 bases; unmatched bases: 13. This CDR3 is 17 amino acids long.

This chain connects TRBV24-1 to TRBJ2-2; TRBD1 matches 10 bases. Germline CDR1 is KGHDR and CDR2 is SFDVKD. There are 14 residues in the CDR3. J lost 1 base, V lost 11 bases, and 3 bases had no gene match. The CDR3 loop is CARTGGKNTGELFF. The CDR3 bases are TGTGCCAGGACAGGGGGGAAGAACACCGGGGAGCTGTTTTTT.

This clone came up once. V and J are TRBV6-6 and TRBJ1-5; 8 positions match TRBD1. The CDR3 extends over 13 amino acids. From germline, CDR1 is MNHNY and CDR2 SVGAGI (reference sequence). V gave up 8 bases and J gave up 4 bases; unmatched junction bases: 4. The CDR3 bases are TGTGCCAGCTTTCGACAGGGGAATCAGCCCCAGCATTTT. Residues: CASFRQGNQPQHF.

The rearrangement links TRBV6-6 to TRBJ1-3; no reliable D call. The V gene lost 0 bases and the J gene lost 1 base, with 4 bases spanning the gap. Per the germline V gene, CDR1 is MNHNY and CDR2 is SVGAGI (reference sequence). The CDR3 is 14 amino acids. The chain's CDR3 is CASSYSRSGNTIYF. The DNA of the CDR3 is TGTGCCAGCAGTTACTCGCGGTCTGGAAACACCATATATTTT.

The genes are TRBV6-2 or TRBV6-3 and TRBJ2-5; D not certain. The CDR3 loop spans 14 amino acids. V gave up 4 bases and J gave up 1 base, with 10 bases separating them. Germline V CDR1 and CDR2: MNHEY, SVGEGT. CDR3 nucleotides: TGTGCCAGCAGTTTTCCCGGGTTCCAAGAGACCCAGTACTTC. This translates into CASSFPGFQETQYF.

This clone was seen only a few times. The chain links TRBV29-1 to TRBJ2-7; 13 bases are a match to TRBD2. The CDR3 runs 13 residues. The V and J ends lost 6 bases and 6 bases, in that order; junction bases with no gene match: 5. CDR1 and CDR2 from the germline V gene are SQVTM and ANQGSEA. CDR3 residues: CSVGTSGAGEQYF. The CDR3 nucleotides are TGCAGCGTAGGGACTAGCGGGGCGGGCGAGCAGTACTTC.